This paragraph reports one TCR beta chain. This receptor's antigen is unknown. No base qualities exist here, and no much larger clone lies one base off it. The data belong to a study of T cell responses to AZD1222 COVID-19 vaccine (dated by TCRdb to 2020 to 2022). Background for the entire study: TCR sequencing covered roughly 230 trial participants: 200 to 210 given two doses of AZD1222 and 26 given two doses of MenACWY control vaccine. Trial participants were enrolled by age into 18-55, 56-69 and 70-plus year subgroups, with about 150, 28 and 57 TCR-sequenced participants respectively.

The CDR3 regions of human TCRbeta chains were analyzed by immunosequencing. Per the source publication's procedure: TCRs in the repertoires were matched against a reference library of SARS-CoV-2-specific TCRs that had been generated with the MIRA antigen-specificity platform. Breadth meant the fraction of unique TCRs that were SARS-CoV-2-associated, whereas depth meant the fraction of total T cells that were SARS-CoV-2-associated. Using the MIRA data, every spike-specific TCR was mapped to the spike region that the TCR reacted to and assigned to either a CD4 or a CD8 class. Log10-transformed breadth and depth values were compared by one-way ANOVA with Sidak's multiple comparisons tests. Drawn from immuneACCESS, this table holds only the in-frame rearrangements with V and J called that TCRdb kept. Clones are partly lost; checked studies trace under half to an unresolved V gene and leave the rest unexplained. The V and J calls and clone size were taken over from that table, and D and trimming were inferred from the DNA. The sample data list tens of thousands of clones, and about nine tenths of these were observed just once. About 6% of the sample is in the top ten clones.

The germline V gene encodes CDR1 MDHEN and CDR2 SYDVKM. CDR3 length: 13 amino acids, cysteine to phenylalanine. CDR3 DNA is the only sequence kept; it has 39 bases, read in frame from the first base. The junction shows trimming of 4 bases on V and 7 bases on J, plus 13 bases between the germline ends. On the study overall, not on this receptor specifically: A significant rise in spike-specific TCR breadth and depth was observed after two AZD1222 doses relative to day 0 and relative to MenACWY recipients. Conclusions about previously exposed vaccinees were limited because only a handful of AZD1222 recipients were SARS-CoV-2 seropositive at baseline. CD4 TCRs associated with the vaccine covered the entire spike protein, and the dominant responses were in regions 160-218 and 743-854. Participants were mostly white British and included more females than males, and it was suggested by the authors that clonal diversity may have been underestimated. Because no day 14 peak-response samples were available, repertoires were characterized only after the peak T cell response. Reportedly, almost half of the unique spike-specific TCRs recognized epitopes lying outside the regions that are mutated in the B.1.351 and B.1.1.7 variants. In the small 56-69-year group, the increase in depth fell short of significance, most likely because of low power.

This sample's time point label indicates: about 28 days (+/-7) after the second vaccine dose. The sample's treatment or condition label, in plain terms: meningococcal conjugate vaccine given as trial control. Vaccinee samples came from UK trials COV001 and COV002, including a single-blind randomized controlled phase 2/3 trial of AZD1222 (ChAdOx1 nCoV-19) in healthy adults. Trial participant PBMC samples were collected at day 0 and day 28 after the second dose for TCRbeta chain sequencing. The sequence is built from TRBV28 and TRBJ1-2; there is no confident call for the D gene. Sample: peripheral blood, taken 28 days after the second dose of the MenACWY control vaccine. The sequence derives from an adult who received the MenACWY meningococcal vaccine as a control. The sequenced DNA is TGTGCCAGCAGTTCGATTCGAGGGATTGGCTACACCTTC. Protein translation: CASSSIRGIGYTF.